This entry describes one T cell receptor beta chain. Its antigen is not known. The data were obtained in a study of graft-versus-host responses after intestinal transplantation. The CDR3 spans 15 residues. Germline trimming cut 2 bases from V and 9 bases from J; bases unmatched to any gene: 13. CDR1 and CDR2 from the germline V gene are LNHNV and YYDKDF (reference sequence). Repertoires were generated with immunoSEQ multiplex PCR, while TCRdb's copy carries only in-frame clones and drops some. The data show under 85,000 clones, with about 94% seen just once and over 0.45% held by the top ten. The source was unstimulated CD8+ T cells sorted from spleen or lymph node cells, collected before intestinal transplant. The chain combines TRBV15 with TRBJ2-7; TRBD1 matches at 7 bases. This sequence originates from a human donor who received an intestinal transplant. The CDR3 reads CATSRRGQIQDGQYF. As DNA, the CDR3 is TGTGCCACCAGCAGACGGGGACAGATCCAAGATGGGCAGTACTTC.